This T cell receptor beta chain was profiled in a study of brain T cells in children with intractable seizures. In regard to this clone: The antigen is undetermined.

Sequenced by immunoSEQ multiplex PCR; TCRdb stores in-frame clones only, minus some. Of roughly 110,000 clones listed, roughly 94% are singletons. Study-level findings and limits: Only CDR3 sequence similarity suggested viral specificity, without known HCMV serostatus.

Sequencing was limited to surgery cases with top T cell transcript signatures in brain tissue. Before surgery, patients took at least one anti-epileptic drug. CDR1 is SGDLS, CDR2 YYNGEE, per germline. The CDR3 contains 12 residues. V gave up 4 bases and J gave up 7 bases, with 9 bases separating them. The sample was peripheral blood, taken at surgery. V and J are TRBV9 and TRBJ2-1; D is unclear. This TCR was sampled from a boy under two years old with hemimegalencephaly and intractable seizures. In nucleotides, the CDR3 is TGTGCCAGCAGCCCAGGTCGGAATGAGCAGTTCTTC. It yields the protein CASSPGRNEQFF.